This T cell receptor (beta chain) was observed in a study of technical replicates of blood from a handful of donors. The germline V and J ends were trimmed by 5 bases and 4 bases, with 15 bases remaining between them. From germline, CDR1 is MNHEY and CDR2 SMNVEV (reference sequence). CDR3 length: 14 amino acids. Clones were read by immunoSEQ multiplex PCR, and TCRdb kept only the in-frame ones, dropping some. Seen here are tens of thousands of clones, 92% observed once, and the top ten hold 0.27%. This chain joins TRBV27 and TRBJ2-7; D is possibly TRBD2 (6 bases). The source of this sequence is a human donor in good health. The specimen was T cells isolated from PBMCs. The CDR3 DNA reads as TGTGCCAGCAGTCCGAGTGGAGGGTCGTACGAGCAGTACTTC. This sequence encodes CASSPSGGSYEQYF.